One sample yielded the 5 T cell receptor beta chains listed below, sequenced in a study of CD8 T cells in Susac syndrome. Reverse transcription used roughly 0.5 to 1 ug RNA and random hexamers. Each CDR3 protein gets one entry after TCRdb re-called the immunoSEQ multiplex PCR reads with MiXCR. This sample has roughly 180,000 distinct CDR3 sequences; about 93% occur once, and the top ten carry around 0.097%. Sequences were obtained from CD4+ T cells from PBMCs. These receptors came from a human donor with multiple sclerosis.

This chain uses TRBV10-3 with TRBJ2-7; TRBD1 aligns across 9 bases. The CDR3 runs 14 residues. V gave up 4 bases and J gave up 1 base; unmatched junction bases: 2. CDR1 is ENHRY and CDR2 is SYGVKD in the germline V gene. This chain's CDR3 is CAISAGTGSYEQYF. CDR3 nucleotide sequence: TGTGCCATCAGTGCCGGGACAGGGTCCTACGAGCAGTACTTC.

V and J are TRBV23-1 and TRBJ2-3, with 7 bases that match TRBD2. TRBV23-1 is an ORF; its function is uncertain. CDR3 length equals 14 residues. V shed 3 bases, J shed 0 bases, and the junction held 0 bases outside the gene matches. The CDR3 nucleotides are TGCGCCAGCAGTCACGGGGGGAGCACAGATACGCAGTATTTT. Protein product: CASSHGGSTDTQYF.

V usage is TRBV6-2 or TRBV6-3 and J usage is TRBJ2-5; D call uncertain. The V gene lost 3 bases and the J gene lost 5 bases, with 7 bases spanning the gap. From germline, CDR1 is MNHEY and CDR2 SVGEGT. The CDR3 is made up of 12 amino acids. The CDR3 spells CASSYSRETQYF. The CDR3 nucleotides are TGTGCCAGCAGTTATTCTAGGGAGACCCAGTACTTC.

The rearrangement joins TRBV25-1 to TRBJ1-2; D remains unclear. V was pared by 10 bases and J by 7 bases, with 16 bases between. The CDR3 length is 12 residues. Germline lookup yields CDR1 MGHDK and CDR2 SYGVNS. The CDR3 here is CAIKNNGVGYTF. The CDR3 nucleotides are TGTGCCATCAAAAACAACGGGGTTGGCTACACCTTC.

In its sample, this clonotype was seen once. The chain carries TRBV20-1 and TRBJ2-7, with 10 bases that match TRBD2. J lost 4 bases, V lost 1 base, and 16 bases had no gene match. Germline values: CDR1 DFQATT, CDR2 SNEGSKA (reference sequence). There are 18 residues in the CDR3. CDR3 sequence: CSARVPLLNLAGVYEQYF. As DNA, the CDR3 is TGCAGTGCTAGAGTCCCCCTTCTCAATCTAGCGGGGGTTTACGAGCAGTACTTC.